These T cell receptor beta chains were read from a single sample in a study of T cells in Graves' hyperthyroidism and ophthalmopathy. TCRdb reanalysed the multiplex PCR reads using MiXCR and keeps one entry per CDR3 protein. The repertoire holds hundreds of thousands of distinct CDR3 sequences, with 13% to 15% as singletons. The sample consisted of blood. These receptors originate from a woman aged 50 to 65 with Graves' ophthalmopathy. CDR3s include the opening cysteine and the closing phenylalanine or tryptophan. A D gene is named only where the DNA matches it firmly. Clone size appears in some rows only: once, few, many, or a class for an expanded clone.

TRBV20-1	many	TRBJ2-1	TRBD2	CSARTPGLASHNEQFF	TGCAGTGCTAGGACACCGGGACTAGCGAGCCACAATGAGCAGTTCTTC
TRBV4-2	-	TRBJ1-2	TRBD1	CASSQEGQGGGYGYTF	TGTGCCAGCAGCCAAGAGGGTCAGGGGGGGGGCTATGGCTACACCTTC
TRBV7-9	many	TRBJ2-1	TRBD2	CASSLIVSGTQSYNEQFF	TGTGCCAGCAGCTTAATTGTTAGCGGGACACAATCCTACAATGAGCAGTTCTTC
TRBV6-1	many	TRBJ2-1	-	CASGGTPPFYEQFF	TGTGCCAGCGGGGGTACCCCACCGTTTTATGAGCAGTTCTTC
TRBV7-9	-	TRBJ2-3	TRBD2	CASSLTSGSTDTQCF	TGTGCCAGCAGCTTAACTAGCGGGAGCACAGATACGCAGTGTTTT
TRBV5-1	many	TRBJ1-4	-	CASSDSVNEKLFF	TGCGCCAGCTCAGACAGTGTTAATGAAAAACTGTTTTTT
TRBV7-2	-	TRBJ1-5	-	CASSLGIRSNQPQHF	TGTGCCAGCAGCTTAGGCATTCGTAGCAATCAGCCCCAGCATTTT
TRBV28	many	TRBJ1-1	TRBD1	CASSTGQSEAFF	TGTGCCAGCAGTACGGGACAGTCTGAAGCTTTCTTT
TRBV14	many	TRBJ2-3	-	CASSQDNGADTQYF	TGTGCCAGCAGCCAAGATAATGGGGCAGATACGCAGTATTTT
TRBV7-9	-	TRBJ1-1	-	CAGRPRQRMNTEAFF	TGTGCCGGCAGACCCCGACAGAGAATGAACACTGAAGCTTTCTTT
TRBV6-4	many	TRBJ2-1	-	CASSDGGSYNEQFF	TGTGCCAGCAGTGACGGTGGCTCCTACAATGAGCAGTTCTTC
TRBV9	-	TRBJ1-6	-	CASSPRGGNNSPLHF	TGTGCCAGCAGCCCTAGGGGGGGGAATAATTCACCCCTCCACTTT
TRBV5-1	few	TRBJ2-7	-	CASKRPDIYEQYF	TGCGCCAGCAAACGTCCAGATATCTACGAGCAGTACTTC
TRBV27	-	TRBJ2-3	-	CASSSNTGTQYF	TGCGCCAGCAGTTCTAACACAGGTACGCAGTATTTT
TRBV28	many	TRBJ1-6	-	CASRPLTGNSPLHF	TGTGCCAGCAGGCCCCTAACAGGGAATTCACCCCTCCACTTT
TRBV28	many	TRBJ1-1	-	CASSQDPNTEAFF	TGTGCCAGCAGCCAGGACCCGAACACTGAAGCTTTCTTT
TRBV20-1	many	TRBJ1-1	-	CSARWANTEAFF	TGCAGTGCTAGATGGGCGAACACTGAAGCTTTCTTT
TRBV11-1	few	TRBJ2-6	-	CASSFTFGGGGANVLTF	TGTGCCAGCAGCTTTACGTTTGGGGGTGGAGGGGCCAACGTCCTGACTTTC
TRBV6-5	-	TRBJ2-7	-	CASNLGYEQYF	TGTGCCAGCAATTTGGGGTACGAGCAGTACTTC
TRBV7-9	-	TRBJ2-2	TRBD2	CASRPGLALNTGELFF	TGTGCCAGCAGACCCGGACTAGCGCTGAACACCGGGGAGCTGTTTTTT
TRBV5-1	many	TRBJ2-7	-	CASSPSSSGEQYF	TGCGCCAGCAGCCCCTCGTCGTCGGGCGAGCAGTACTTC
TRBV7-9	few	TRBJ2-7	-	CASSLGASLLHEQYF	TGTGCCAGCAGCTTAGGGGCTAGTCTGCTCCACGAGCAGTACTTC
TRBV6-1	many	TRBJ1-5	-	CASRRDDGGNQPQHF	TGTGCCAGCCGCCGGGACGATGGGGGCAATCAGCCCCAGCATTTT